The 5 T cell receptor beta chains listed next were all sequenced from one sample in a study of T cells after posttransplantation cyclophosphamide. Sequencing was performed with immunoSEQ multiplex PCR; in TCRdb, only in-frame clones are kept and a portion is missing. Listed for the sample are approximately 40,000 clones, none seen a single time. The sequencing sample was made of PBMCs. These receptors were taken from a man between 40 and 49 years old in good health, CMV-negative, and a related stem cell transplant donor.

In its sample, this clone was seen a few times. The chain combines TRBV7-2 with TRBJ2-1; 11 bases agree with TRBD1. The trim removed 1 base at V and 8 bases at J, leaving 4 bases unmatched. CDR1 is SGHTA and CDR2 is FQGNSA in the germline V gene. The length of the CDR3 is 15 residues. The CDR3 sequence is CASSLGGQGVYEQFF. The CDR3 region has the DNA TGTGCCAGCAGCTTAGGGGGACAGGGGGTTTATGAGCAGTTCTTC.

Only a few counts were recorded for this clone. V is TRBV5-5 and J is TRBJ2-3; 10 bases match TRBD2. From germline, CDR1 is SGHKS and CDR2 YYEKEE (reference sequence). V shed 0 bases and J 3 bases; nucleotides not matched to a gene: 7. This CDR3 contains 17 residues. In DNA, the CDR3 is TGTGCCAGCAGCTTGGTTCCTAGCGGGAGTGGGACAGATACGCAGTATTTT. Amino acids: CASSLVPSGSGTDTQYF.

For this clone: At one boundary the junction diverges from the germline segment, which might be a read error. This rearrangement joins TRBV5-1 to TRBJ1-3; 9 bases are shared with TRBD1. Looked up from germline, CDR1 is SGHRS and CDR2 is YFSETQ. The CDR3 runs 13 residues. Here the CDR3 reads CASSSGQGNAIYF. CDR3 DNA sequence: TGCGCCAGCAGCTCGGGACAGGGAAACGCCATATATTTT.

This clone was recorded many times. The chain is built from TRBV7-9 and TRBJ2-3; 7 bases fit TRBD2. This CDR3 contains 15 residues. V lost 5 bases and J lost 2; bases outside the gene matches: 7. Germline CDR1 and CDR2: SEHNR and FQNEAQ (reference sequence). The DNA for the CDR3 is TGTGCCAGCAGCCTGGGAAGCGGGAACACAGATACGCAGTATTTT. This encodes CASSLGSGNTDTQYF.

This clone was counted at least ten times. The chain combines TRBV4-3 with TRBJ1-1; no clear D gene. The germline gives CDR1 LGHNA, CDR2 YSLEER. This CDR3 has 15 residues. V lost 0 bases and J 2 bases, leaving 10 bases between the germline ends. The chain's CDR3 is CASSQETPPNTEAFF. The CDR3 DNA reads as TGCGCCAGCAGCCAAGAGACACCCCCTAACACTGAAGCTTTCTTT.